This TCR beta chain was found in a study of control samples from healthy donors and cancer patients. Sequenced by immunoSEQ multiplex PCR; TCRdb stores in-frame clones only, minus some. The sample holds around 170,000 clones, around 89% seen once. V was cut by 5 bases and J by 0 bases, with 10 bases left in between. The CDR3 spans 14 residues. Germline-derived CDR1 and CDR2 are MNHEY and SVGEGT. The chain has TRBV6-2 or TRBV6-3 and TRBJ1-1; D is perhaps TRBD1 (5 bases). The receptor's source is a woman in her 50s in good health. The sequencing sample was made of blood. This CDR3 is CASSHQGLNTEAFF. The CDR3, as DNA: TGTGCCAGCAGTCACCAGGGACTGAACACTGAAGCTTTCTTT.